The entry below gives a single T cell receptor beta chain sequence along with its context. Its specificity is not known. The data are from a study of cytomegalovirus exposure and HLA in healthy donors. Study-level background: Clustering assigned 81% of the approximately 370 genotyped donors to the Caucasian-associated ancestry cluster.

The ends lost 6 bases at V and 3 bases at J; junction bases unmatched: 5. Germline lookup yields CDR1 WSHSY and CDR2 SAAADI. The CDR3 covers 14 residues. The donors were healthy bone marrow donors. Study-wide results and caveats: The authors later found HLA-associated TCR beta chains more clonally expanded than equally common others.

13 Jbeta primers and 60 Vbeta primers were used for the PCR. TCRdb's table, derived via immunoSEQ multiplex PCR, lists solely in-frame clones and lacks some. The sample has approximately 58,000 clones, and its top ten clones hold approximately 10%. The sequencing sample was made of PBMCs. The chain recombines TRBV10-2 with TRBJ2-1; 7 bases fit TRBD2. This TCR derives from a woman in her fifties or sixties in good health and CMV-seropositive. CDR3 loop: CASRETSNYNEQFF. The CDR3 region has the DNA TGCGCCAGCAGAGAGACTAGCAACTACAATGAGCAGTTCTTC.